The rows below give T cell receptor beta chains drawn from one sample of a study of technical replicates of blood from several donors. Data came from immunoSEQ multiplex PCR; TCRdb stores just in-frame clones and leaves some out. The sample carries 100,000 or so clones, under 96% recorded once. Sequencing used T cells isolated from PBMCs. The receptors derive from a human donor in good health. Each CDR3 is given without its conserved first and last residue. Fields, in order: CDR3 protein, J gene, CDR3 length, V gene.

CDR3 protein: ASRGEGQGDGYT; J gene: TRBJ1-2; CDR3 length: 12; V gene: TRBV6-1
CDR3 protein: ASSRTGAGNTIY; J gene: TRBJ1-3; CDR3 length: 12; V gene: TRBV5-6
CDR3 protein: ASSRGTGGDYGYT; J gene: TRBJ1-2; CDR3 length: 13; V gene: TRBV28
CDR3 protein: ASSTDSTGEQY; J gene: TRBJ2-7; CDR3 length: 11; V gene: TRBV7-2
CDR3 protein: ASSTRDRGGEQF; J gene: TRBJ2-1; CDR3 length: 12; V gene: TRBV7-6
CDR3 protein: ASSQVGSGEDTIY; J gene: TRBJ1-3; CDR3 length: 13; V gene: TRBV4-1
CDR3 protein: ASSAGQRYGYT; J gene: TRBJ1-2; CDR3 length: 11; V gene: TRBV9
CDR3 protein: ASSAGQGYNSPLH; J gene: TRBJ1-6; CDR3 length: 13; V gene: TRBV9
CDR3 protein: ASSSGSGRRANKQF; J gene: TRBJ2-1; CDR3 length: 14; V gene: TRBV6-6
CDR3 protein: ASSTSPHATGGEQY; J gene: TRBJ2-7; CDR3 length: 14; V gene: TRBV5-4
CDR3 protein: ASSLHTGLAYEQY; J gene: TRBJ2-7; CDR3 length: 13; V gene: TRBV28
CDR3 protein: ASSPRQGGGTEAF; J gene: TRBJ1-1; CDR3 length: 13; V gene: TRBV25-1
CDR3 protein: ASRTTIVAGELF; J gene: TRBJ2-2; CDR3 length: 12; V gene: TRBV27
CDR3 protein: ASRTGGWTEAF; J gene: TRBJ1-1; CDR3 length: 11; V gene: TRBV30
CDR3 protein: ASSIRGLSLQETQY; J gene: TRBJ2-5; CDR3 length: 14; V gene: TRBV19
CDR3 protein: ASSYVTSGRNEQF; J gene: TRBJ2-1; CDR3 length: 13; V gene: TRBV6-5
CDR3 protein: ATHRTGRVDNYGYT; J gene: TRBJ1-2; CDR3 length: 14; V gene: TRBV19
CDR3 protein: ASREFGAGEAF; J gene: TRBJ1-1; CDR3 length: 11; V gene: TRBV19
CDR3 protein: ASSQPGTEAF; J gene: TRBJ1-1; CDR3 length: 10; V gene: TRBV4-2
CDR3 protein: ASSGQGAHEQY; J gene: TRBJ2-7; CDR3 length: 11; V gene: TRBV6-5
CDR3 protein: ASPENRGEQF; J gene: TRBJ2-1; CDR3 length: 10; V gene: TRBV2
CDR3 protein: ASSLPSGNADTQY; J gene: TRBJ2-3; CDR3 length: 13; V gene: TRBV28
CDR3 protein: AISPREGLNTGELF; J gene: TRBJ2-2; CDR3 length: 14; V gene: TRBV7-7
CDR3 protein: ASSLATEYEQY; J gene: TRBJ2-7; CDR3 length: 11; V gene: TRBV11-2
CDR3 protein: ASSAQGDTEAF; J gene: TRBJ1-1; CDR3 length: 11; V gene: TRBV6-1
CDR3 protein: ASSSTGLPSYNEQF; J gene: TRBJ2-1; CDR3 length: 14; V gene: TRBV27
CDR3 protein: ASSLDHPGTGKREQY; J gene: TRBJ2-7; CDR3 length: 15; V gene: TRBV11-2
CDR3 protein: ASSLIGPTSGRGNEQF; J gene: TRBJ2-1; CDR3 length: 16; V gene: TRBV7-8
CDR3 protein: ASSLEVVSTEAF; J gene: TRBJ1-1; CDR3 length: 12; V gene: TRBV5-1
CDR3 protein: ASSETGRDGYEQY; J gene: TRBJ2-7; CDR3 length: 13; V gene: TRBV9
CDR3 protein: ASSSSPEETQY; J gene: TRBJ2-5; CDR3 length: 11; V gene: TRBV5-1
CDR3 protein: ASSVGDRLIAKNIQY; J gene: TRBJ2-4; CDR3 length: 15; V gene: TRBV9
CDR3 protein: ASSLQGSGTDTQY; J gene: TRBJ2-3; CDR3 length: 13; V gene: TRBV5-8
CDR3 protein: ASSASRSSYEQY; J gene: TRBJ2-7; CDR3 length: 12; V gene: TRBV19
CDR3 protein: ASTPTSGNPNEQF; J gene: TRBJ2-1; CDR3 length: 13; V gene: TRBV19
CDR3 protein: ASSEWREGRNEQF; J gene: TRBJ2-1; CDR3 length: 13; V gene: TRBV10-1
CDR3 protein: ASSRGLDQY; J gene: TRBJ2-5; CDR3 length: 9; V gene: TRBV7-2
CDR3 protein: ASSYSNLGAAYEQY; J gene: TRBJ2-7; CDR3 length: 14; V gene: TRBV6-6
CDR3 protein: ASRPQGSGQETQY; J gene: TRBJ2-5; CDR3 length: 13; V gene: TRBV6-6
CDR3 protein: ASSELGQGVGNQPQH; J gene: TRBJ1-5; CDR3 length: 15; V gene: TRBV6-1